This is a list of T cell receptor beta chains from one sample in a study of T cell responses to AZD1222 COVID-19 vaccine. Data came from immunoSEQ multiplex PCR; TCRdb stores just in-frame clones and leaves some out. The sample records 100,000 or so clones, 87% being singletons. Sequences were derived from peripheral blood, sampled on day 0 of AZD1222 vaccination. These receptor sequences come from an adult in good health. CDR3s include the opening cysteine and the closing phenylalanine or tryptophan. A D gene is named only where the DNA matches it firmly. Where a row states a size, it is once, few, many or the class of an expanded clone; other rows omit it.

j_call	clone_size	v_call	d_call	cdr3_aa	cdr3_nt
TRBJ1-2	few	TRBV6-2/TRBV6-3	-	CASSYSGRAFYGYTF	TGTGCCAGCAGTTATTCTGGCAGGGCGTTCTATGGCTACACCTTC
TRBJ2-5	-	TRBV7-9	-	CASSSNLETQYF	TGTGCCAGCAGCTCCAATCTCGAGACCCAGTACTTC
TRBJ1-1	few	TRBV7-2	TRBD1	CASSLIAGGTEAFF	TGTGCCAGCAGCTTAATCGCAGGGGGCACTGAAGCTTTCTTT
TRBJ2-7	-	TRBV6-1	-	CASSEASGTNEQYF	TGTGCCAGCAGTGAAGCCTCGGGGACCAACGAGCAGTACTTC
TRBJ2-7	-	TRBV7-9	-	CASSLGPLRGGEQYF	TGTGCCAGCAGCTTAGGGCCGCTGAGGGGGGGCGAGCAGTACTTC
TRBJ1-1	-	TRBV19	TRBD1	CASSDRGNTEAFF	TGTGCCAGTAGTGACAGGGGGAACACTGAAGCTTTCTTT
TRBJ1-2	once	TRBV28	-	CASSFPGPHYGYTF	TGTGCCAGCAGTTTCCCAGGGCCGCACTATGGCTACACCTTC
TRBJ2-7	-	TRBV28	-	CASSQTSYEQYF	TGTGCCAGCAGTCAGACGTCCTACGAGCAGTACTTC
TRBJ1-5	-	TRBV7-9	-	CASSLQGVEGQPQHF	TGTGCCAGCAGCTTGCAGGGTGTGGAGGGTCAGCCCCAGCATTTT
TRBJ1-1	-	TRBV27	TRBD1	CASGFYRGRNTEAFF	TGTGCCAGCGGATTCTACAGGGGGAGAAACACTGAAGCTTTCTTT
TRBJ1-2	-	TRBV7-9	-	CASSIDSVNYGYTF	TGTGCCAGCAGCATTGACAGTGTTAACTATGGCTACACCTTC
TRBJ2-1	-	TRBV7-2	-	CASSLLTLEQFF	TGTGCCAGCAGCCTGCTGACCCTTGAGCAGTTCTTC
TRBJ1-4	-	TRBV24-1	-	CATSGGQDEKLFF	TGTGCCACCAGTGGAGGGCAAGACGAAAAACTGTTTTTT
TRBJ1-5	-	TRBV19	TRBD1	CASSDQGAVSNQPQHF	TGTGCCAGTAGCGACCAGGGGGCGGTTAGCAATCAGCCCCAGCATTTT
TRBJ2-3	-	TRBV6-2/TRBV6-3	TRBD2	CASGPGLALSDTQYF	TGTGCCAGCGGCCCCGGACTAGCCCTGTCAGATACGCAGTATTTT
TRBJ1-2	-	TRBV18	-	CASSPNTNPDGRVIDGYTF	TGTGCCAGCTCACCTAATACCAACCCCGACGGACGAGTTATCGATGGCTACACCTTC
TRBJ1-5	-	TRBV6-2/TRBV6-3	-	CASSTPGPQEGNQPQHF	TGTGCCAGCAGCACCCCGGGCCCACAGGAGGGCAATCAGCCCCAGCATTTT
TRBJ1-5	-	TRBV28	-	CASAWGWDQPQHF	TGTGCCAGCGCTTGGGGGTGGGATCAGCCCCAGCATTTT
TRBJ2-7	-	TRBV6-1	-	CASSEDFRGYEQYF	TGTGCCAGCAGTGAAGATTTCAGGGGCTACGAGCAGTACTTC
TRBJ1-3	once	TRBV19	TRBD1	CASSSGQPYSGNTIYF	TGTGCCAGTAGCTCGGGACAGCCGTACTCTGGAAACACCATATATTTT
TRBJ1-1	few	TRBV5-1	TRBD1	CASSGQGVNTEAFF	TGCGCCAGCAGCGGGCAGGGGGTGAACACTGAAGCTTTCTTT